Listed here are 4 T cell receptor beta chains from one sample, sequenced in a study of OX40 agonist ivuxolimab in advanced cancers. TCRdb keeps only in-frame clones here, not all; method: immunoSEQ multiplex PCR. The sample lists around 140,000 clones; roughly 91% were seen once. The material was CD4+ or CD8+ T cells sorted from blood, obtained in a trial of the OX40 agonist ivuxolimab. These receptors were obtained from an adult with an advanced solid tumor such as melanoma, head and neck, liver or kidney cancer.

V usage is TRBV7-2 and J usage is TRBJ1-3; D unclear. The germline CDR1 and CDR2 sequences are SGHTA and FQGNSA. Trimming pared 1 base from V and 7 bases from J, leaving 8 bases between. The CDR3 consists of 13 residues. The CDR3 region is CASSLDLQNTIYF. CDR3 nucleotides: TGTGCCAGCAGCTTAGATCTACAGAACACCATATATTTT.

The CDR3 is CASSFDRGTEAFF. The DNA for the CDR3 is TGTGCCAGCAGCTTTGACAGAGGCACTGAAGCTTTCTTT. The chain carries TRBV7-2 and TRBJ1-1; a possible D gene is TRBD1 (5 bases). Germline V CDR1 and CDR2: SGHTA, FQGNSA. V was shortened by 3 bases and J by 4 bases, with 9 bases between the two germline ends. The CDR3 length is 13 residues.

The chain carries TRBV15 and TRBJ1-5; D is possibly TRBD1 (5 bases). The germline V gene has CDR1 LNHNV and CDR2 YYDKDF (reference sequence). V was pared by 1 base and J by 2 bases, with 15 bases between. This CDR3 comprises 17 residues. As DNA, the CDR3 is TGTGCCACCAGCAGAGGTGTTTCGGACATGGGCAATCAGCCCCAGCATTTT. Residues: CATSRGVSDMGNQPQHF.

This clone occurred once. V gene TRBV7-6 combines with J gene TRBJ2-7, with D unresolved. Trimming pared 0 bases from V and 0 bases from J, leaving 6 bases between. CDR1 is SGHVS, CDR2 FNYEAQ, per germline. The CDR3 is 14 residues long. This CDR3 reads CASSLAASSYEQYF. As DNA, the CDR3 is TGTGCCAGCAGCTTAGCGGCGAGCTCCTACGAGCAGTACTTC. Filled out from reference TRBV7-6 and TRBJ2-7, the complete variable domain reads GAGVSQSPRYKVTKRGQDVALRCDPISGHVSLYWYRQALGQGPEFLTYFNYEAQQDKSGLPNDRFSAERPEGSISTLTIQRTEQRDSAMYRCASSLAASSYEQYFGPGTRLTVT.